The 3 T cell receptor beta chains reported below all come from one sample, sequenced in a study of blood T cells in healthy people across ages (dated by TCRdb to between 2015 and 2016). The protocol used for the library was 5' RACE. Sequencing used an Illumina HiSeq 2500. A second roughly 6 to 12 cycle PCR used a sample-barcoded 5' primer and a J-beta primer mix. The public reads were quality trimmed at Q25 with fastp and then assembled into clones with MiXCR by TCRdb, keeping productive beta chains. Every entry covers one CDR3 protein and lists the most common genes and DNA from its rows. The sample table records over a million distinct CDR3 sequences; 42% of these occur just once. The top ten hold about 4% of the sample. The sequencing input was blood. The receptors shown here come from a woman aged 18-29 years in good health.

This rearrangement joins TRBV12-3 or TRBV12-4 to TRBJ2-5; 7 nucleotides match TRBD1. V shed 8 bases and J 11 bases; nucleotides not matched to a gene: 11. This CDR3 is built from 12 residues. Here the CDR3 reads CASHQGGHEQYF. The CDR3 coding sequence is TGTGCCAGCCATCAAGGGGGCCATGAGCAGTACTTC.

This clonotype was seen ten or more times. The rearrangement joins TRBV6-2 or TRBV6-3 to TRBJ1-5; the D is unclear. Germline lookup yields CDR1 MNHEY and CDR2 SVGEGT. Trimming cost V 6 bases and J 7 bases, with 10 bases left between them. The CDR3 contains 12 residues. CDR3 in DNA: TGTGCCAGCAGCCCCCGGGGACAGCCCCAGCATTTT. Its protein is CASSPRGQPQHF.

This clonotype was counted once. This chain links TRBV7-9 with TRBJ2-7; D perhaps matches TRBD2 (6 bases). Germline V gene lookup returns CDR1 SEHNR and CDR2 FQNEAQ (reference sequence). V was cut by 6 bases and J by 7 bases, with 22 bases left in between. CDR3 size: 15 residues. This CDR3 is CASRPGSSRYNEQYF. CDR3 DNA sequence: TGTGCCAGCAGACCCGGGAGCTCTCGTTACAATGAGCAGTACTTC.